These 3 T cell receptor beta chains were all obtained from the same sample, sequenced in a study of blood T cell repertoires in COVID-19. TCRdb's copy holds only in-frame clones and misses some; the assay was immunoSEQ multiplex PCR. The sample lists fewer than 250,000 clones; 86% were seen once. Sequenced sample: peripheral blood. The receptors were gathered from a woman in her 50s with acute or convalescent COVID-19.

This clone showed up just a few times. This chain uses TRBV10-3 with TRBJ1-2; a possible D gene is TRBD1 (6 bases). The CDR3 is made up of 16 amino acids. CDR1 and CDR2 (germline): ENHRY, SYGVKD. Trimming left V 0 bases short and J 4 bases short, with 15 bases between. For the CDR3, the DNA is TGTGCCATCAGTGAGTCGAACCGGCAGGGGCTCTATGGCTACACCTTC. Translated: CAISESNRQGLYGYTF.

This chain links TRBV20-1 with TRBJ1-5; perhaps TRBD1 as D (6 bases). This CDR3 region has 12 residues. CDR1 is DFQATT, CDR2 SNEGSKA, per germline (reference sequence). V was clipped by 3 bases and J by 8 bases, with 11 bases between them. CDR3 sequence: CSASSAGEPQHF. CDR3 nucleotides: TGCAGTGCTAGTTCCGCAGGGGAGCCCCAGCATTTT.

This rearrangement joins TRBV27 to TRBJ2-7; no clear D. The CDR3 is 12 residues long. Germline V gene lookup returns CDR1 MNHEY and CDR2 SMNVEV (reference sequence). V was cut by 8 bases and J by 5 bases, with 13 bases left in between. The CDR3 region is CASLADYHEQYF. The CDR3 coding sequence is TGTGCCAGCCTGGCTGATTACCACGAGCAGTACTTC.